This note documents a single TCR beta chain sequence. Its antigen is unknown. The CDR3 runs to 14 residues. V lost 4 bases and J 5 bases, leaving 14 bases between the germline ends. The germline CDR1 and CDR2 sequences are MGHDK and SYGVNS. Healthy bone marrow donors supplied every sample. The record originates from a study of cytomegalovirus exposure and HLA in healthy donors. 60 Vbeta and 13 Jbeta primers were used in PCR. TCRdb keeps only in-frame clones here, not all; method: immunoSEQ multiplex PCR. This table has roughly 120,000 clones, 73% appearing once. Study results and caveats: Most TCR beta V segments were productive about 90% or about 30% of the time in an earlier analysis.

The receptor's source is a man between 35 and 55 years old in good health and CMV-seronegative. Material for sequencing was PBMCs. The V and J genes are TRBV25-1 and TRBJ1-2; D is uncertain. The CDR3 sequence is CASSVWEDRYGYTF. CDR3 bases: TGTGCCAGCAGTGTTTGGGAGGATAGGTATGGCTACACCTTC.